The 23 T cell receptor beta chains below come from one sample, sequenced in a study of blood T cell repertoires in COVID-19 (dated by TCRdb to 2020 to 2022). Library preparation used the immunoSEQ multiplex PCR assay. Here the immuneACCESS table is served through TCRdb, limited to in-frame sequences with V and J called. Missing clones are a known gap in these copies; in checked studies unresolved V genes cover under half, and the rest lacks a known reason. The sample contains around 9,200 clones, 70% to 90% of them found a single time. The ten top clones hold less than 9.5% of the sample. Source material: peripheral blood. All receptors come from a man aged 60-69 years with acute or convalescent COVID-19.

The CDR3 here is CASSQGPSGNTDTQYF. The DNA of the CDR3 is TGTGCCAGCAGCCAAGGCCCTAGCGGGAACACAGATACGCAGTATTTT. The V and J genes are TRBV4-2 and TRBJ2-3; 9 nucleotides align to TRBD2. The CDR3 runs 16 residues. Germline-derived CDR1 and CDR2 are LGHNA and YNFKEQ. After removal of 1 base from V and 2 bases from J, the junction contained 4 bases not matched to a gene.

The CDR3 region is CASSPGLGGGDYGYTF. The CDR3 DNA reads as TGTGCCAGCTCCCCAGGACTAGGTGGAGGGGACTATGGCTACACCTTC. V usage is TRBV28 and J usage is TRBJ1-2; tentatively, D is TRBD1 (5 bases). The CDR3 has 16 residues. V was pared by 8 bases and J by 3 bases, with 22 bases between. In germline, CDR1 is MDHEN, CDR2 SYDVKM.

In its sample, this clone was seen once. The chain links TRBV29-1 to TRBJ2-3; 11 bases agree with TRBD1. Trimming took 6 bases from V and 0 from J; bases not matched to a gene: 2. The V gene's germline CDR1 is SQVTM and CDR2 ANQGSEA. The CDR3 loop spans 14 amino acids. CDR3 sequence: CSVGTGGSTDTQYF. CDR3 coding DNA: TGCAGCGTAGGGACAGGGGGGAGCACAGATACGCAGTATTTT.

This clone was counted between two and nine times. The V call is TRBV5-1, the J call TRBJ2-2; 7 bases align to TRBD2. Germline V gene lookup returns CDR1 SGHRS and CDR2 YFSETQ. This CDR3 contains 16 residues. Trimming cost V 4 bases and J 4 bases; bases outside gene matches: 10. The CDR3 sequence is CASSPTSRGFTGELFF. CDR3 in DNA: TGCGCCAGCAGCCCGACTAGCAGAGGTTTCACCGGGGAGCTGTTTTTT.

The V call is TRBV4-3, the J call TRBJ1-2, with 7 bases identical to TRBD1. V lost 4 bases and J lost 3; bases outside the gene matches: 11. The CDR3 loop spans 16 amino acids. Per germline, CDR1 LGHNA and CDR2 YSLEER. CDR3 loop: CASSPMEGATHYGYTF. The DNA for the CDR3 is TGCGCCAGCAGCCCTATGGAGGGGGCCACCCACTATGGCTACACCTTC.

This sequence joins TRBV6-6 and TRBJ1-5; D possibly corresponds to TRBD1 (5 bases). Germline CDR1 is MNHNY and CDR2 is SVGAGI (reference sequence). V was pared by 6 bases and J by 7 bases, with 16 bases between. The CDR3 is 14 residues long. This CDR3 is CASSTAGVNQPQHF. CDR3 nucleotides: TGTGCCAGCAGCACAGCGGGGGTGAACCAGCCCCAGCATTTT.

CDR3 sequence reads: CANSDGAGGPSDEQYF. The CDR3 nucleotides read TGTGCCAACTCTGATGGAGCGGGAGGGCCCTCAGACGAGCAGTACTTC. The chain carries TRBV2 and TRBJ2-7, with 10 nucleotides matching TRBD2. Germline V gene sequence: CDR1 SNHLY, CDR2 FYNNEI. The CDR3 loop spans 16 amino acids. After removal of 10 bases from V and 5 bases from J, the junction contained 17 bases not matched to a gene.

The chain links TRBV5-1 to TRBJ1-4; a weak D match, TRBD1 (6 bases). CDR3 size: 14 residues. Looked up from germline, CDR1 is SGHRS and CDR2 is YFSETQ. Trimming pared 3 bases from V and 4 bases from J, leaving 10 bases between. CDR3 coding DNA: TGCGCCAGCAGCTCAGACAGGCATAATGAAAAACTGTTTTTT. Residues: CASSSDRHNEKLFF. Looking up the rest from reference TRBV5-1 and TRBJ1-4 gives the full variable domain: KAGVTQTPRYLIKTRGQQVTLSCSPISGHRSVSWYQQTPGQGLQFLFEYFSETQRNKGNFPGRFSGRQFSNSRSEMNVSTLELGDSALYLCASSSDRHNEKLFFGSGTQLSVL.

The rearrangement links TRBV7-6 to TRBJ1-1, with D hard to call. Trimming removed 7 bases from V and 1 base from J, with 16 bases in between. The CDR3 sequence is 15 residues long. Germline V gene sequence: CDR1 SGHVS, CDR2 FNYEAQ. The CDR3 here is CASTSPEPSNTEAFF. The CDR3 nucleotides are TGTGCCAGCACCTCCCCCGAGCCCTCGAACACTGAAGCTTTCTTT.

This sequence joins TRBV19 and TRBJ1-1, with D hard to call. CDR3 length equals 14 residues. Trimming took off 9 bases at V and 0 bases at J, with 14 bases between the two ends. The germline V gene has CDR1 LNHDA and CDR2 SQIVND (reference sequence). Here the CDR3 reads CASSPSTLNTEAFF. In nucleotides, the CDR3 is TGTGCCAGCTCCCCGAGTACTTTGAACACTGAAGCTTTCTTT.

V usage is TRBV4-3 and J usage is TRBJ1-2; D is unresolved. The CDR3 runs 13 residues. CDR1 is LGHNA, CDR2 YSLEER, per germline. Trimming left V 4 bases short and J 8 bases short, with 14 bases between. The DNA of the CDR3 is TGCGCCAGCAGCCCGGGAACATACTGGGGCTACACCTTC. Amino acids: CASSPGTYWGYTF.

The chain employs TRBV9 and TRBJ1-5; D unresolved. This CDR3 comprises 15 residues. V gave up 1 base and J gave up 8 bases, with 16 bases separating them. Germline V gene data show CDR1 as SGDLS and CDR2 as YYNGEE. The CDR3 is CASSVTGRQEEPQHF. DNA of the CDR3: TGTGCCAGCAGCGTAACCGGTAGGCAAGAGGAGCCCCAGCATTTT.

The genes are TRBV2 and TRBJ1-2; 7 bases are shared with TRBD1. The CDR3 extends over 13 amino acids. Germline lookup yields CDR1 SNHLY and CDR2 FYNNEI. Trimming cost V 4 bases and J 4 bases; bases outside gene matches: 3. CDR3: CASSVDRVYGYTF. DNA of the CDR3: TGTGCCAGCAGTGTCGACAGGGTCTATGGCTACACCTTC.

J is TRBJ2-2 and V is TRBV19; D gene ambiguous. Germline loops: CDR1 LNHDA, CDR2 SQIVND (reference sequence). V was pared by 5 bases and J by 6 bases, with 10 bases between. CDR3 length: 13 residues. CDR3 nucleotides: TGTGCCAGTAGTTCAGAGGTAGCCGGGGAGCTGTTTTTT. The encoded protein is CASSSEVAGELFF.

The CDR3 DNA is TGTGCCAGTAGTATATTCGCGGGGAGAGTACGTGAAAAACTGTTTTTT. This encodes CASSIFAGRVREKLFF. The rearrangement links TRBV19 to TRBJ1-4; D ambiguous. V shed 2 bases and J shed 7 bases, with 17 bases lying between them. Germline V gene sequence: CDR1 LNHDA, CDR2 SQIVND (reference sequence). This CDR3 comprises 16 residues.

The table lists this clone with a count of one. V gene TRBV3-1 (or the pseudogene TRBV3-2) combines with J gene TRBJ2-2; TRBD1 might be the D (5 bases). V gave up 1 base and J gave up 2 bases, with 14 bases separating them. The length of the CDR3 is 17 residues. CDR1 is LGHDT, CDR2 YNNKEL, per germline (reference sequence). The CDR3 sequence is CASSQVSNGANTGELFF. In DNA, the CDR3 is TGTGCCAGCAGCCAAGTATCGAATGGGGCTAACACCGGGGAGCTGTTTTTT.

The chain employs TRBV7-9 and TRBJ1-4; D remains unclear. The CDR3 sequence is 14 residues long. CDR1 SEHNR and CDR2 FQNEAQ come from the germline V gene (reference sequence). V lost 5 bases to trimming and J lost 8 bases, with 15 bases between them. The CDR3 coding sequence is TGTGCCAGCAGCAAAGGGCCAGGCCGGGAAAAACTGTTTTTT. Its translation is CASSKGPGREKLFF.

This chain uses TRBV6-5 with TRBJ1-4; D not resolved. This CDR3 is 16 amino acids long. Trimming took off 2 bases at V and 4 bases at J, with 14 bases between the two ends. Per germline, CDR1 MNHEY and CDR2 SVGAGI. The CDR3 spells CASSYPHGGSNEKLFF. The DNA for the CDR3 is TGTGCCAGCAGTTACCCGCACGGAGGGAGTAATGAAAAACTGTTTTTT.

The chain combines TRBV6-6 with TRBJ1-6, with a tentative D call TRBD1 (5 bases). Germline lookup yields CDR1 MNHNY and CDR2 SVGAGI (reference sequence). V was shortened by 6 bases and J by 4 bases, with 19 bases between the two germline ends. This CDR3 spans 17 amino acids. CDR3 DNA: TGTGCCAGCAGACGAAAATCGGGGGAGCCGTATAATTCACCCCTCCACTTT. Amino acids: CASRRKSGEPYNSPLHF.

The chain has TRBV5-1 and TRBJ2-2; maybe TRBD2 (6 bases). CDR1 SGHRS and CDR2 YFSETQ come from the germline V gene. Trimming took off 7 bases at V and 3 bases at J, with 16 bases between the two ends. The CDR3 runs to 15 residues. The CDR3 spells CASGPRGWDTGELFF. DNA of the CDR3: TGCGCCAGCGGACCTCGGGGGTGGGACACCGGGGAGCTGTTTTTT.

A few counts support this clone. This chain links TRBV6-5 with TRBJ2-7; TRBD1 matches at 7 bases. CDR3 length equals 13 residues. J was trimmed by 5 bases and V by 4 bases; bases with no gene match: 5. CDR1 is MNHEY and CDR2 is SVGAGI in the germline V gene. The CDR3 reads CASSSDRAHEQYF. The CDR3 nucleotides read TGTGCCAGCAGTTCCGACAGGGCCCACGAGCAGTACTTC.

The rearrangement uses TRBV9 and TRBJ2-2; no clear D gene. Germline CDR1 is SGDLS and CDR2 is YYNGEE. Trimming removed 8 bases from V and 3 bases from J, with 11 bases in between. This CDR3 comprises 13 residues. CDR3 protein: CASNTDYTGELFF. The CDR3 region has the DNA TGTGCCAGTAACACCGACTACACCGGGGAGCTGTTTTTT.

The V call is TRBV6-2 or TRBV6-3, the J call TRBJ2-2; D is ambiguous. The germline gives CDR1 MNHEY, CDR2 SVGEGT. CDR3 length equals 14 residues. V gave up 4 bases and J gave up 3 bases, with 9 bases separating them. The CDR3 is CASSSLGHTGELFF. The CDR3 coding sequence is TGTGCCAGCAGTTCTCTTGGGCACACCGGGGAGCTGTTTTTT.